This T cell receptor beta chain originates from a study of cytomegalovirus exposure and HLA in healthy donors. Notes on this clone: As yet, its antigen is unknown.

The primer mix had 60 Vbeta and 13 Jbeta primers. Sequenced by immunoSEQ multiplex PCR; TCRdb stores in-frame clones only, minus some. The profile covers some 200,000 clones, with just over 75% appearing a single time and approximately 2.1% taken by the ten largest. The CDR3 spans 16 residues. Per the germline V gene, CDR1 is SQVTM and CDR2 is ANQGSEA. V lost 4 bases and J 4 bases, leaving 22 bases between the germline ends. Study observations and caveats: TRBV6-2, TRBV6-3 and some other V segments were excluded as indistinguishable. A few of the chains that were CMV-associated were confirmed in vitro to be specific for CMV antigens. Earlier findings revealed that most TCR beta V segments proved productive either about 90% or about 30% of the time.

Sequenced: PBMCs. The V gene is TRBV29-1, the J gene TRBJ1-1, with D perhaps matching TRBD1 (6 bases). The sequence came from a woman aged 25 to 39 in good health and CMV-seropositive. The CDR3: CSVVGIRGGGGTEAFF. CDR3 nucleotides: TGCAGCGTTGTAGGAATACGGGGAGGGGGGGGCACTGAAGCTTTCTTT.